This TCR beta chain emerged from a study of T cell changes during pregnancy in multiple sclerosis. CDR3 size: 13 residues. Germline CDR1 reads WSHSY; CDR2 reads SAAADI. The V end was cut by 6 bases, the J end by 7 bases, with 16 bases between. This clone was observed a single time. Assay: immunoSEQ multiplex PCR; the TCRdb copy retains only in-frame clones and omits some. The table lists about 59,000 clones, around 95% of them singletons. This TCR derives from a female donor with multiple sclerosis, enrolled in a pregnancy study. The V and J genes are TRBV10-2 and TRBJ2-7, with a weak D call TRBD2 (5 bases). The source material was CD4+ T cells from peripheral blood mononuclear cells, sampled before pregnancy. DNA for the CDR3: TGCGCCAGCAGGCCGGGATATGGAGCGGAGCAGTACTTC. Translation gives CASRPGYGAEQYF.